These 8 T cell receptor beta chains came from one sample sequenced in a study of shared clonotypes between healthy human individuals. The data were produced by immunoSEQ multiplex PCR, yet TCRdb's version contains in-frame clones alone and is incomplete. The data show under 600,000 clones, roughly 98% seen once. Terminally differentiated effector memory CD45RA+ cells were left out of the naive CD8 fraction, which was CD45RO-negative and positively selected for CCR7. Sequenced: naive CD8+ T cells sorted from blood. The origin of the receptors is a man between 25 and 39 years old in good health.

A remark on this clone: Other DNA sequences in the same sample also yield this CDR3. This chain joins TRBV7-9 and TRBJ2-1; D not certain. This CDR3 contains 12 residues. V lost 4 bases and J lost 7, with 8 bases in between. The germline V gene encodes CDR1 SEHNR and CDR2 FQNEAQ (reference sequence). The CDR3 loop reads CASSSPDNEQFF. In DNA, the CDR3 is TGTGCCAGCAGCTCCCCCGATAATGAGCAGTTCTTC.

The chain employs TRBV15 and TRBJ2-2, with D uncertain. V was clipped by 5 bases and J by 3 bases, with 19 bases between them. Germline CDR1 is LNHNV and CDR2 is YYDKDF (reference sequence). This CDR3 is 17 amino acids long. The CDR3 sequence: CATSLDIWSGDTGELFF. The CDR3, as DNA: TGTGCCACCAGCTTAGACATTTGGTCTGGAGACACCGGGGAGCTGTTTTTT.

This CDR3 reads CASSQAGLLERTDTQYF. In DNA, the CDR3 is TGCGCCAGCAGCCAAGCGGGACTCCTAGAGCGCACAGATACGCAGTATTTT. The rearrangement uses TRBV4-3 and TRBJ2-3; a possible D gene is TRBD2 (6 bases). Germline CDR1 and CDR2: LGHNA and YSLEER. V lost 1 base to trimming and J lost 1 base, with 15 bases between them. The CDR3 contains 17 residues.

The V call is TRBV27, the J call TRBJ2-1; possibly TRBD2 for D (6 bases). This CDR3 has 14 amino acids. Germline V CDR1 and CDR2: MNHEY, SMNVEV (reference sequence). V was clipped by 0 bases and J by 6 bases, with 9 bases between them. CDR3 DNA: TGTGCCAGCAGTTTATCGGGACTTATCAATGAGCAGTTCTTC. It encodes CASSLSGLINEQFF.

CDR3 sequence reads: CASSFFLGTEDNEQFF. Here the CDR3 DNA reads TGTGCCAGCAGTTTTTTTCTTGGGACAGAAGACAATGAGCAGTTCTTC. The V and J genes are TRBV28 and TRBJ2-1; 7 bases fit TRBD1. The CDR3 runs 16 residues. Germline lookup yields CDR1 MDHEN and CDR2 SYDVKM. The V and J ends lost 3 bases and 5 bases, in that order; junction bases with no gene match: 10.

V and J are TRBV5-1 and TRBJ1-1; D is unresolved. V gave up 4 bases and J gave up 0 bases, with 10 bases separating them. Germline CDR1 SGHRS, CDR2 YFSETQ. This CDR3 is 14 amino acids long. Written as DNA, the CDR3 is TGCGCCAGCAGCCAACATGATCTGAACACTGAAGCTTTCTTT. Translation: CASSQHDLNTEAFF.

The gene calls are TRBV19 and TRBJ1-4; 9 bases line up with TRBD1. CDR1 and CDR2 from the germline V gene are LNHDA and SQIVND (reference sequence). This CDR3 comprises 14 residues. J gave up 6 bases and V 9 bases, and 8 bases lay outside the gene matches. The CDR3 DNA reads TGTGCCAGCCGGGACAGGGCCAACTATGAAAAACTGTTTTTT. Translation: CASRDRANYEKLFF.

The rearrangement joins TRBV4-1 to TRBJ2-7, with no clear D. CDR1 MGHRA and CDR2 YSYEKL come from the germline V gene. Trimming removed 1 base at V and 6 bases at J, with 10 bases between. The CDR3 totals 13 residues. In DNA form, the CDR3 reads TGCGCCAGCAGCCAAGCGTCATGGGGCGAGCAGTACTTC. It is translated as CASSQASWGEQYF.